These 32 T cell receptor beta chains were all obtained from the same sample, sequenced in a study of T cells in Graves' hyperthyroidism and ophthalmopathy. Template material for amplifying TCR beta CDR3 regions consisted of RNA transcripts. A set of HTBI primers served as the primers for a first-round RT-PCR of the TCR CDR3. One entry per CDR3 protein results from TCRdb running MiXCR on the multiplex PCR reads. The data contain about 660,000 distinct CDR3 sequences, 45% of them singletons. Sequencing was performed on peripheral blood or thyroid tissue (not recorded which). These receptors were collected from an adult man with Graves' disease, either hyperthyroidism or ophthalmopathy (not recorded which).

This clonotype was observed many times. The chain couples TRBV29-1 to TRBJ1-1, with D possibly matching TRBD1 (5 bases). The V end lost 8 bases, the J end lost 5 bases, and 21 bases lay between the germline ends. This CDR3 comprises 14 residues. Germline CDR1 and CDR2: SQVTM and ANQGSEA. The CDR3 DNA is TGCAGCCATAGAAAGGGACCCCTCGGGACTGAAGCTTTCTTT. Translating gives CSHRKGPLGTEAFF.

This clonotype was seen ten or more times. The chain has TRBV24-1 and TRBJ1-2; maybe TRBD1 (5 bases). V was pared by 5 bases and J by 3 bases, with 27 bases between. In germline, CDR1 is KGHDR, CDR2 SFDVKD. The CDR3 totals 19 residues. The CDR3 region has the DNA TGTGCCACCAGTGTCCGGTCGCCGGAATCGAGACAGAGGTACTATGGCTACACCTTC. Amino acids: CATSVRSPESRQRYYGYTF.

V usage is TRBV29-1 and J usage is TRBJ1-4, with 8 positions matching TRBD1. Germline V CDR1 and CDR2: SQVTM, ANQGSEA. This CDR3 contains 15 residues. After removal of 4 bases from V and 7 bases from J, the junction contained 11 bases not matched to a gene. CDR3: CSVGGRTGLTEKLFF. The CDR3 DNA sequence: TGCAGCGTTGGAGGGAGGACAGGGCTGACTGAAAAACTGTTTTTT.

As regards this clonotype: A much larger clonotype is one base distant, so this may be a read error. The chain employs TRBV24-1 and TRBJ2-5; D is unresolved. V shed 3 bases and J shed 4 bases, with 17 bases lying between them. CDR3 length: 16 residues. Germline loops: CDR1 KGHDR, CDR2 SFDVKD. CDR3 sequence reads: CATSDADMGIRETQYF. CDR3 bases: TGTGCCACCAGTGATGCCGACATGGGAATACGAGAGACCCAGTACTTC.

The CDR3 DNA reads TGTGCCAGCAGCTTAGAAGTCGGCGAGTTGGAGACCCAGTACTTC. This gives the protein CASSLEVGELETQYF. The chain joins TRBV7-2 to TRBJ2-5, with unresolved D. The CDR3 is made up of 15 amino acids. Germline lookup yields CDR1 SGHTA and CDR2 FQGNSA. Deletions cut 1 base from V and 5 bases from J, with 14 bases between.

The J gene is TRBJ1-6, the V gene TRBV20-1; 10 bases match TRBD1. The CDR3 length is 15 residues. Germline CDR1 DFQATT, CDR2 SNEGSKA (reference sequence). The junction had 8 bases not matched to a gene; V was cut back by 3 bases and J by 9 bases. CDR3 nucleotides: TGCAGTGCTAGGCAGACAGGGGGCGGAGGTTCACCCCTCCACTTT. This encodes CSARQTGGGGSPLHF.

J is TRBJ1-2 and V is TRBV6-1; no firm D call. CDR3 length equals 13 residues. V lost 7 bases and J 4 bases, leaving 13 bases between the germline ends. Germline CDR1 is MNHNS and CDR2 is SASEGT. This CDR3 reads CASNPQTSYGYTF. The CDR3 DNA reads as TGTGCCAGCAATCCCCAGACTTCCTATGGCTACACCTTC.

Points on this clonotype: A read error may account for a junction end that differs from germline. V is TRBV10-3 and J is TRBJ1-5; unclear D gene. Germline V gene sequence: CDR1 ENHRY, CDR2 SYGVKD. The CDR3 totals 12 residues. CDR3: CASSPASWPQHF. The CDR3 nucleotides read TGTGCCAGCAGTCCCGCGAGTTGGCCCCAGCATTTT.

DNA for the CDR3: TGTGCCAGCAGTGAAGATTTCTTTTCACCCCTCCACTTT. This codes for CASSEDFFSPLHF. J is TRBJ1-6 and V is TRBV6-1; no clear D gene. The CDR3 contains 13 residues. The germline V and J ends were trimmed by 1 base and 9 bases, with 7 bases remaining between them. From germline, CDR1 is MNHNS and CDR2 SASEGT.

This rearrangement joins TRBV2 to TRBJ1-1; 7 bases agree with TRBD1. The CDR3 extends over 15 amino acids. Germline lookup yields CDR1 SNHLY and CDR2 FYNNEI. The ends lost 4 bases at V and 1 base at J; junction bases unmatched: 6. CDR3 sequence: CASSGAGGRNTEAFF. The CDR3, as DNA: TGTGCCAGCAGTGGCGCAGGGGGGAGGAACACTGAAGCTTTCTTT.

This clonotype showed up many times. The DNA of the CDR3 is TGTGCCAGCAGCTTAGCTCCGGGACACGGGTTCGGCGAGCAGTACTTC. Its translation: CASSLAPGHGFGEQYF. This chain joins TRBV7-8 and TRBJ2-7, with D possibly TRBD1 on 6 matching bases. V lost 0 bases to trimming and J lost 6 bases, with 18 bases between them. The CDR3 has 16 residues. CDR1 and CDR2 from the germline V gene are SGHVS and FQNEAQ.

The V and J genes are TRBV5-6 and TRBJ1-2, with D unclear. V was pared by 1 base and J by 5 bases, with 15 bases between. Per the germline V gene, CDR1 is SGHDT and CDR2 is YYEEEE. This CDR3 comprises 15 residues. CDR3: CASSLSRTTSYGYTF. CDR3 bases: TGTGCCAGCAGCTTGAGTCGGACGACATCTTATGGCTACACCTTC.

This clonotype has a handful of counts. V usage is TRBV7-2 and J usage is TRBJ1-6; D is unresolved. The V and J ends lost 11 bases and 5 bases respectively, with 19 bases between them. The CDR3 is made up of 15 amino acids. Per the germline V gene, CDR1 is SGHTA and CDR2 is FQGNSA. CDR3 coding DNA: TGTGCCTGGAGTGTAGAAGGACTGCATAATTCACCCCTCCACTTT. Encoded protein: CAWSVEGLHNSPLHF.

This clonotype was recorded at least ten times. V usage is TRBV7-9 and J usage is TRBJ1-2; TRBD1 aligns across 9 bases. V gave up 4 bases and J gave up 2 bases; unmatched junction bases: 2. The germline V gene encodes CDR1 SEHNR and CDR2 FQNEAQ (reference sequence). The CDR3 is 14 amino acids. In DNA form, the CDR3 reads TGTGCCAGCAGCTCGGGACAGGGAAACTATGGCTACACCTTC. Translation gives CASSSGQGNYGYTF.

A few counts support this clonotype. J is TRBJ1-6 and V is TRBV20-1; TRBD1 agrees at 10 bases. The V gene's germline CDR1 is DFQATT and CDR2 SNEGSKA (reference sequence). The CDR3 has 15 residues. J gave up 4 bases and V 5 bases, and 5 bases lay outside the gene matches. The CDR3 coding sequence is TGCAGTGCTCCGACAGGGGGCTCGTATAATTCACCCCTCCACTTT. Amino acid sequence: CSAPTGGSYNSPLHF.

V gene TRBV6-1 combines with J gene TRBJ1-2; D perhaps matches TRBD1 (5 bases). V lost 6 bases and J 5 bases, leaving 16 bases between the germline ends. The CDR3 is 14 residues long. Germline CDR1 reads MNHNS; CDR2 reads SASEGT. The CDR3 loop is CASSRQGLTYGYTF. For the CDR3, the DNA is TGTGCCAGCAGCCGTCAGGGCCTGACGTATGGCTACACCTTC.

In regard to this clonotype: One junction end does not reproduce the germline sequence, and a read error may be involved. This chain uses TRBV10-3 with TRBJ1-1; D is unclear. Germline V gene data show CDR1 as ENHRY and CDR2 as SYGVKD. There are 14 residues in the CDR3. CDR3 nucleotide sequence: TGTGCCAGCAGTGAATATTTACCGAACACTGAAGCTTTCTTT. It encodes CASSEYLPNTEAFF.

The chain couples TRBV15 to TRBJ1-6; weak D call: TRBD1 (5 bases). CDR3 length equals 12 residues. Per the germline V gene, CDR1 is LNHNV and CDR2 is YYDKDF (reference sequence). Trimming removed 5 bases from V and 14 bases from J, with 13 bases in between. The CDR3 loop reads CATSAGTSALHF. Here the CDR3 DNA reads TGTGCCACCAGCGCCGGGACCTCCGCCCTCCACTTT.

The chain uses TRBV20-1 and TRBJ2-7; D is ambiguous. This CDR3 region has 13 residues. The V and J ends lost 5 bases and 4 bases respectively, with 15 bases between them. Per the germline V gene, CDR1 is DFQATT and CDR2 is SNEGSKA (reference sequence). The CDR3 reads CSAPTGRPYEQYF. For the CDR3, the DNA is TGCAGTGCTCCGACCGGGCGCCCATACGAGCAGTACTTC.

This clonotype was detected ten times or more. The chain couples TRBV29-1 to TRBJ1-1; D not resolved. The CDR3 covers 12 residues. Per the germline V gene, CDR1 is SQVTM and CDR2 is ANQGSEA. The V and J ends lost 7 bases and 7 bases respectively, with 16 bases between them. CDR3 in amino acids: CSACIALGEAFF. The DNA of the CDR3 is TGCAGCGCCTGTATCGCCTTAGGTGAAGCTTTCTTT.

The V gene is TRBV7-6, the J gene TRBJ2-2; 10 bases fit TRBD1. Germline CDR1 and CDR2: SGHVS and FNYEAQ. V lost 0 bases to trimming and J lost 7 bases; unmatched junction nucleotides: 2. CDR3 length equals 15 residues. The CDR3 sequence: CASSLATGGIGELFF. CDR3 sequence (DNA): TGTGCCAGCAGCTTAGCGACAGGGGGCATCGGGGAGCTGTTTTTT.

V is TRBV19 and J is TRBJ1-4; TRBD1 matches at 7 bases. The CDR3 runs 12 residues. Germline V gene lookup returns CDR1 LNHDA and CDR2 SQIVND (reference sequence). V lost 4 bases and J lost 8; bases outside the gene matches: 1. The CDR3 loop reads CASSKGQEKLFF. CDR3 nucleotides: TGTGCCAGTAGTAAGGGACAGGAAAAACTGTTTTTT. Full variable domain (remainder filled in from reference TRBV19 and TRBJ1-4): DGGITQSPKYLFRKEGQNVTLSCEQNLNHDAMYWYRQDPGQGLRLIYYSQIVNDFQKGDIAEGYSVSREKKESFPLTVTSAQKNPTAFYLCASSKGQEKLFFGSGTQLSVL.

To note about this clonotype: A read error may be the cause here, since a much bigger clone is one base away. The CDR3 DNA sequence: TGTACCAGCAGAGAGGCTGGGAATTCACCCCTCCACTTT. This codes for CTSREAGNSPLHF. This chain connects TRBV25-1 to TRBJ1-6; D gene uncertain. This CDR3 has 13 amino acids. Germline CDR1 MGHDK, CDR2 SYGVNS.

The chain couples TRBV9 to TRBJ1-1, with TRBD1 matching 10 bases. Losses at the gene ends were 5 bases for V and 0 bases for J; bases not matched to a gene: 10. The germline CDR1 and CDR2 sequences are SGDLS and YYNGEE. The CDR3 contains 17 residues. This CDR3 is CASRRQGAGTLNTEAFF. CDR3 in DNA: TGTGCCAGCAGACGACAGGGGGCCGGGACCTTGAACACTGAAGCTTTCTTT.

The V gene is TRBV10-3, the J gene TRBJ1-4, with a tentative D call TRBD1 (6 bases). Germline V gene sequence: CDR1 ENHRY, CDR2 SYGVKD. This CDR3 has 14 amino acids. V dropped 5 bases and J dropped 6 bases, with 13 bases sitting between them. The CDR3 loop is CAISSSGVYEKLFF. CDR3 coding DNA: TGTGCCATCAGTTCCTCAGGGGTTTATGAAAAACTGTTTTTT.

This clonotype has a handful of counts. V usage is TRBV20-1 and J usage is TRBJ2-7; possible D gene TRBD1, 6 bases. The CDR3 runs 14 residues. V was cut by 3 bases and J by 0 bases, with 12 bases left in between. Germline values: CDR1 DFQATT, CDR2 SNEGSKA (reference sequence). CDR3 in amino acids: CSARDSAFSYEQYF. Here the CDR3 DNA reads TGCAGTGCTAGGGACAGTGCTTTCTCCTACGAGCAGTACTTC.

This clonotype was recorded only once. A read error is possible here, since a much larger clone lies one base away. The CDR3 spells CAINQPGRGNYEQYF. The CDR3 DNA sequence: TGTGCCATCAACCAACCTGGACGGGGTAACTACGAGCAGTACTTC. The J gene is TRBJ2-7, the V gene TRBV10-3; D is possibly TRBD2 (5 bases). CDR3 length equals 15 residues. From germline, CDR1 is ENHRY and CDR2 SYGVKD. Trimming removed 7 bases from V and 3 bases from J, with 19 bases in between.

The chain uses TRBV20-1 and TRBJ2-7, with D hard to call. V lost 1 base and J lost 2, with 6 bases in between. The CDR3 runs 12 residues. Per the germline V gene, CDR1 is DFQATT and CDR2 is SNEGSKA (reference sequence). The CDR3 DNA reads TGCAGTGCTAGAGGGATAACCTACGAGCAGTACTTC. Translating gives CSARGITYEQYF.

This clonotype has only a few counts. The chain links TRBV7-3 to TRBJ1-1; TRBD1 agrees at 9 bases. J gave up 11 bases and V 4 bases, and 5 bases lay outside the gene matches. The CDR3 consists of 12 residues. Germline lookup yields CDR1 SGHTA and CDR2 FQGTGA. CDR3 DNA: TGTGCCAGCAGCTCCTCCGGGACAGGGGCTTTCTTT. This encodes CASSSSGTGAFF.

This clonotype occurred once. This chain links TRBV5-1 with TRBJ2-7; D may be TRBD1 (5 bases). V lost 4 bases and J lost 2, with 16 bases in between. CDR3 length: 15 residues. Germline V gene sequence: CDR1 SGHRS, CDR2 YFSETQ. The CDR3 DNA sequence: TGCGCCAGCAGCCTCGTCCTGGGGCCCCCCTACGAGCAGTACTTC. Encoded protein: CASSLVLGPPYEQYF. Complete variable domain (other parts from reference TRBV5-1 and TRBJ2-7): KAGVTQTPRYLIKTRGQQVTLSCSPISGHRSVSWYQQTPGQGLQFLFEYFSETQRNKGNFPGRFSGRQFSNSRSEMNVSTLELGDSALYLCASSLVLGPPYEQYFGPGTRLTVT.

The J gene is TRBJ1-2, the V gene TRBV9, with D tentatively TRBD1 (6 bases). Trimming removed 4 bases at V and 7 bases at J, with 20 bases between. Germline V CDR1 and CDR2: SGDLS, YYNGEE. This CDR3 has 15 amino acids. Written as DNA, the CDR3 is TGTGCCAGCAGCCCGGGACATCCGCCTTTGTTTGGCTACACCTTC. Translation gives CASSPGHPPLFGYTF.

J is TRBJ2-7 and V is TRBV2; 7 bases agree with TRBD1. The CDR3 sequence is 14 residues long. Trimming cost V 2 bases and J 2 bases; bases outside gene matches: 3. CDR1 and CDR2 (germline): SNHLY, FYNNEI. For the CDR3, the DNA is TGTGCCAGCAGTGAACAGGGGGAGCCCTACGAGCAGTACTTC. Translation: CASSEQGEPYEQYF.